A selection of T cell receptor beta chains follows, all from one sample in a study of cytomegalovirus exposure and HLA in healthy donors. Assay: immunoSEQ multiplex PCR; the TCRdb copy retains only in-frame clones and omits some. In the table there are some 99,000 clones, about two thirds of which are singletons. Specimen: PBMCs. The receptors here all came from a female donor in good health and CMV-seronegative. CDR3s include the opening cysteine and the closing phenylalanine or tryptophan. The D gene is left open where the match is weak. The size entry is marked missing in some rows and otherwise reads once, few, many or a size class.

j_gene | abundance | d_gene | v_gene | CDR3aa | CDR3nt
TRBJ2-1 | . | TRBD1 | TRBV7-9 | CASSFQTGGNNNEQFF | TGTGCCAGCAGCTTTCAAACAGGGGGCAATAACAATGAGCAGTTCTTC
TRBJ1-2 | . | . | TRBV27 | CASSLSSRVRGYTF | TGTGCCAGCAGTTTATCGTCCAGGGTCCGTGGCTACACCTTC
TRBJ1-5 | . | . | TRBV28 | CASGGNQPQHF | TGTGCCAGCGGGGGGAATCAGCCCCAGCATTTT
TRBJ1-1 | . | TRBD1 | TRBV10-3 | CAIGGGQGYDTEAFF | TGTGCCATCGGTGGGGGACAGGGCTACGACACTGAAGCTTTCTTT
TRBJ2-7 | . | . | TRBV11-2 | CASSLAPTPYEQYF | TGTGCCAGCAGCTTAGCACCTACTCCCTACGAGCAGTACTTC
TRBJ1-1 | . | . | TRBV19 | CASSINRVTEAFF | TGTGCCAGTAGTATAAACAGGGTCACTGAAGCTTTCTTT
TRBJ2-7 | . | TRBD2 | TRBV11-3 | CASSRGTSGGIEQYF | TGTGCCAGCAGCCGTGGGACTAGCGGGGGGATTGAGCAGTACTTC
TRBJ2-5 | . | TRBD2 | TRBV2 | CASSPGGSTETQYF | TGTGCCAGCAGTCCGGGGGGAAGTACAGAGACCCAGTACTTC
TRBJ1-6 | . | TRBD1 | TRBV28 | CASSLETGRSSPLHF | TGTGCCAGCAGTTTAGAGACAGGGAGGTCTTCACCCCTCCACTTT
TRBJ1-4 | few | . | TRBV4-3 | CASSQSKDSGEKLFF | TGCGCCAGCAGCCAATCAAAGGACAGCGGAGAAAAACTGTTTTTT
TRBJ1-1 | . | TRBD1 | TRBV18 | CASSGQEAHTEAFF | TGTGCCAGCTCCGGACAGGAGGCGCACACTGAAGCTTTCTTT
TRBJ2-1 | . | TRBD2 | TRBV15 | CATSRLAGVNEQFF | TGTGCCACCAGTCGACTAGCGGGTGTGAATGAGCAGTTCTTC
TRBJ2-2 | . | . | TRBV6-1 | CASSEGRSHTGELFF | TGTGCCAGCAGTGAGGGCAGGTCGCACACCGGGGAGCTGTTTTTT
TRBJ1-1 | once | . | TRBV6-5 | CASSYSSGGDTEAFF | TGTGCCAGCAGTTACTCGAGCGGGGGCGACACTGAAGCTTTCTTT
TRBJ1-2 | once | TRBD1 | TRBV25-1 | CASTGGGTGGRNGYTF | TGTGCCAGCACGGGGGGCGGGACAGGGGGGCGAAATGGCTACACCTTC
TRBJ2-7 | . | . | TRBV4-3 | CASSQGNRGNYEQYF | TGCGCCAGCAGCCAAGGGAATCGGGGAAACTACGAGCAGTACTTC
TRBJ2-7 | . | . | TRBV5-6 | CASTGVFYEQYF | TGTGCCAGCACGGGGGTCTTCTACGAGCAGTACTTC
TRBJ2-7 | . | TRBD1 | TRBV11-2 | CASSPPVADRAYEQYF | TGTGCCAGCAGCCCGCCTGTCGCGGACAGGGCTTACGAGCAGTACTTC
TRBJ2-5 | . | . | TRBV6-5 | CASSYSGGETQYF | TGTGCCAGCAGTTACTCGGGGGGAGAGACCCAGTACTTC
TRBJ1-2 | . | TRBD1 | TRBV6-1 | CASSATSGQGLKSYTF | TGTGCCAGCAGTGCCACTTCGGGACAGGGGTTGAAAAGCTACACCTTC
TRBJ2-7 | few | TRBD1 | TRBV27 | CASSFRDSSYEQYF | TGTGCCAGCAGTTTCCGGGACAGCTCCTACGAGCAGTACTTC
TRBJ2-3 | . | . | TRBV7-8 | CASSLGGGHSTDTQYF | TGTGCCAGCAGCTTAGGAGGGGGTCACTCCACAGATACGCAGTATTTT
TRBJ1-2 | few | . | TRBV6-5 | CASRSPGANYGYTF | TGTGCCAGCCGATCCCCAGGGGCGAACTATGGCTACACCTTC
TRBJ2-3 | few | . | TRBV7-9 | CASSLDGGGDTQYF | TGTGCCAGCAGCTTAGACGGCGGCGGAGATACGCAGTATTTT
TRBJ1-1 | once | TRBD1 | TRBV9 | CASSADRGENTEAFF | TGTGCCAGCAGCGCCGACAGGGGAGAGAACACTGAAGCTTTCTTT
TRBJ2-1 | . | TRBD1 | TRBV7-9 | CASSPDRGSYNEQFF | TGTGCCAGCAGCCCAGACAGGGGCTCCTACAATGAGCAGTTCTTC
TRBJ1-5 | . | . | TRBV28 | CASRGRAAQPQHF | TGTGCCAGCAGGGGCAGGGCGGCCCAGCCCCAGCATTTT
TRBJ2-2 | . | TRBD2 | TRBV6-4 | CASSELAGAGELFF | TGTGCCAGCAGTGAACTAGCGGGGGCCGGGGAGCTGTTTTTT
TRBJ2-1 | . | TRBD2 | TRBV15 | CATSREAGGGNEQFF | TGTGCCACCAGCAGGGAAGCGGGAGGAGGAAATGAGCAGTTCTTC
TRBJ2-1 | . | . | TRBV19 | CASSIASDEQFF | TGTGCCAGTAGTATAGCTTCAGATGAGCAGTTCTTC
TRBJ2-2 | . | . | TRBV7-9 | CASSPDLTRNTGELFF | TGTGCCAGCAGCCCAGATCTAACTAGGAACACCGGGGAGCTGTTTTTT